This is a list of T cell receptor beta chains from one sample in a study of cytomegalovirus exposure and HLA in healthy donors. Clones were read by immunoSEQ multiplex PCR, and TCRdb kept only the in-frame ones, dropping some. This table holds 260,000 or so clones, more than 75% found once. Sequencing was performed on PBMCs. All receptors derive from a man between 18 and 35 years old in good health and CMV-seronegative. CDR3s include the opening cysteine and the closing phenylalanine or tryptophan. The D gene is left open where the match is weak. Size is stated for part of the rows, as once, few or many counts, or as a class when the clone is expanded.

j_call	v_call	clone_size	d_call	cdr3_nt	cdr3_aa
TRBJ2-1	TRBV7-9	NA	NA	TGTGCCAGCAGCCTCCTATCGGCGGGTCACAATGAGCAGTTCTTC	CASSLLSAGHNEQFF
TRBJ2-6	TRBV5-1	NA	TRBD1	TGCGCCAGCAGCTGGACAGGGGGGCCCTCTGGGGCCAACGTCCTGACTTTC	CASSWTGGPSGANVLTF
TRBJ2-1	TRBV5-1	NA	NA	TGCGCCAGCAGAAAAGCCGGGACACGTTACAATGAGCAGTTCTTC	CASRKAGTRYNEQFF
TRBJ1-5	TRBV28	NA	TRBD1	TGTGCCAGCAGTCCACATGGACAGGGGGCATCTCAGCCCCAGCATTTT	CASSPHGQGASQPQHF
TRBJ1-1	TRBV7-8	once	TRBD1	TGTGCCAGCAGCTTGTTTACAGGGGATTTGAACACTGAAGCTTTCTTT	CASSLFTGDLNTEAFF
TRBJ2-3	TRBV9	NA	TRBD2	TGTGCCAGCAGCCTCTTGACTAGCGGGAGGCACACAGATACGCAGTATTTT	CASSLLTSGRHTDTQYF
TRBJ2-7	TRBV4-3	once	TRBD2	TGCGCCAGCAGCCAAGGCAGCGGGGGATCCTACGAGCAGTACTTC	CASSQGSGGSYEQYF
TRBJ2-7	TRBV4-3	NA	NA	TGCGCCAGCAGCCAAGAAAGACAACCCTCCTACGAGCAGTACTTC	CASSQERQPSYEQYF
TRBJ1-2	TRBV6-6	NA	NA	TGTGCCAGCAGTTACTCGAGGCAGGGATCTGGCTACACCTTC	CASSYSRQGSGYTF
TRBJ2-1	TRBV6-6	NA	TRBD2	TGTGCCAGCGGGATCGCGGGGGGTAGGAGTGAGCAGTTCTTC	CASGIAGGRSEQFF
TRBJ1-2	TRBV4-1	NA	NA	TGCGCCAGCAACGGGGCAGGGGCTAACTATGGCTACACCTTC	CASNGAGANYGYTF
TRBJ2-1	TRBV4-3	once	NA	TGCGCCAGCAGCCCGGACAGAAGCTCCTACAATGAGCAGTTCTTC	CASSPDRSSYNEQFF
TRBJ2-1	TRBV28	NA	TRBD2	TGTGCCAGCAGTTATCTTGGACTAGCGGCGTTAGGTGAGCAGTTCTTC	CASSYLGLAALGEQFF
TRBJ2-7	TRBV30	NA	TRBD1	TGTGCAGTCAGGGACAGGCCGGGGTCGGGGCAGTACTTC	CAVRDRPGSGQYF
TRBJ1-1	TRBV11-2	NA	NA	TGTGCCAGCAGCTTAGAGGGGTTGCCAGGCCGGGGGAACACTGAAGCTTTCTTT	CASSLEGLPGRGNTEAFF
TRBJ2-1	TRBV28	NA	TRBD2	TGTGCCAGCGTAGCTTCTAGCGGGGACAATGAGCAGTTCTTC	CASVASSGDNEQFF
TRBJ1-5	TRBV7-2	once	NA	TGTGCCAGCAGCTTAAAAGCTGATCAGCCCCAGCATTTT	CASSLKADQPQHF
TRBJ1-2	TRBV15	few	TRBD1	TGTGCCACCAGCAGAGAAGGGGGCGGCTATGGCTACACCTTC	CATSREGGGYGYTF
TRBJ2-3	TRBV4-1	NA	NA	TGCGCCAGCAGCCTCCAGTTCTTCCGGGACTCTAAATATACGCAGTATTTT	CASSLQFFRDSKYTQYF
TRBJ2-7	TRBV6-7	NA	TRBD1	TGTGCCAGCAGTTCTCCGGGACAGGGGGCGACCTACGAGCAGTACTTC	CASSSPGQGATYEQYF
TRBJ2-5	TRBV6-5	NA	NA	TGTGCCAGCTCGGGGACACCGAAAGAGACCCAGTACTTC	CASSGTPKETQYF
TRBJ1-5	TRBV5-6	NA	NA	TGTGCCAGCAGCTTGGCCGGGGGGCAGGGTCAGCCCCAGCATTTT	CASSLAGGQGQPQHF
TRBJ1-2	TRBV28	NA	NA	TGTGCCAGCAGTTTATTTCAGGGTAGAGGCTACACCTTC	CASSLFQGRGYTF
TRBJ2-5	TRBV27	NA	TRBD1	TGTGCCAGCAGCTTTACCCCGGGACAGGGGCCCCAAGAGACCCAGTACTTC	CASSFTPGQGPQETQYF
TRBJ2-7	TRBV11-2	NA	NA	TGTGCCAGCAGCCCAGGGGGGATTCGAGGTTTATACGAGCAGTACTTC	CASSPGGIRGLYEQYF
TRBJ1-5	TRBV5-1	NA	NA	TGCGCCAGCAGCTTGGATGGTAGTCCCAATCAGCCCCAGCATTTT	CASSLDGSPNQPQHF
TRBJ2-3	TRBV6-1	NA	NA	TGTGCCAGCACCGTCCTTAGCACAGATACGCAGTATTTT	CASTVLSTDTQYF
TRBJ2-5	TRBV9	NA	NA	TGTGCCAGCAGCGTTGTAGGGACACGGCAAGAGACCCAGTACTTC	CASSVVGTRQETQYF
TRBJ2-3	TRBV28	NA	NA	TGTGCCAGCAGTCCTTATTTCGGAGGCACAGATACGCAGTATTTT	CASSPYFGGTDTQYF
TRBJ2-5	TRBV11-2	NA	NA	TGTGCCAGCAGCCTGGGGAGGACCCAGTACTTC	CASSLGRTQYF
TRBJ2-1	TRBV25-1	NA	NA	TGTGCCTCAAACACAGGAACCTACAATGAGCAGTTCTTC	CASNTGTYNEQFF
TRBJ2-5	TRBV4-1	few	TRBD2	TGCGCCAGCAGCCAGGTTAGCGGGAGCTTCCAAGAGACCCAGTACTTC	CASSQVSGSFQETQYF
TRBJ2-6	TRBV27	NA	NA	TGTGCCAGCAGTTTCGTTGTGGGGGCGCTCGGGGCCAACGTCCTGACTTTC	CASSFVVGALGANVLTF
TRBJ2-3	TRBV6-4	NA	NA	TGTGCCAGCAGTGAAGTACAGGCAGATACGCAGTATTTT	CASSEVQADTQYF
TRBJ1-2	TRBV15	NA	NA	TGTGCCACCAGCAGAGATTCAACAGGGACTGGCTACACCTTC	CATSRDSTGTGYTF
TRBJ1-1	TRBV27	few	NA	TGTGCCAGCAGTTTAGGAGGTAGCACTGAAGCTTTCTTT	CASSLGGSTEAFF
TRBJ2-2	TRBV7-2	few	TRBD1	TGTGCCAGCAGCGACAGGGTGGCCGGGGAGCTGTTTTTT	CASSDRVAGELFF
TRBJ2-7	TRBV7-9	NA	NA	TGTGCCAGCAGCTCCACCGGGACTGACCCCTACGAGCAGTACTTC	CASSSTGTDPYEQYF
TRBJ1-2	TRBV6-6	NA	NA	TGTGCCAGACGACAGGCGCTGATGTATGGCTACACCTTC	CARRQALMYGYTF
TRBJ2-7	TRBV5-1	NA	NA	TGCGCCAGCAGCTCGACAGGTCCAGTCTACGAGCAGTACTTC	CASSSTGPVYEQYF
TRBJ1-5	TRBV28	NA	NA	TGTGCCAGCAGTTGGGGCGCCAATCAGCCCCAGCATTTT	CASSWGANQPQHF
TRBJ2-6	TRBV7-2	NA	NA	TGTGCCAGCAGCTCTCTTAGCTCTGGGGCCAACGTCCTGACTTTC	CASSSLSSGANVLTF
TRBJ2-1	TRBV4-3	NA	TRBD2	TGCGCCAGCAGCGTAAAGGTCTCGGGACTAGCGGGGGATAGTGCCTACAATGAGCAGTTCTTC	CASSVKVSGLAGDSAYNEQFF
TRBJ2-7	TRBV5-8	NA	TRBD2	TGTGCCAGCAGCTTGGCGCCTAGCGGGGCCTACGAGCAGTACTTC	CASSLAPSGAYEQYF
TRBJ1-2	TRBV28	NA	TRBD1	TGTGCCAGCAGTCGGTTTGAGGGGGCGCGTTTGTCCTATGGCTACACCTTC	CASSRFEGARLSYGYTF
TRBJ2-4	TRBV4-1	NA	NA	TGCGCCAGCAGCCAGACGGGGGAGGAGATTTACTTC	CASSQTGEEIYF
TRBJ2-7	TRBV5-1	NA	TRBD1	TGCGCCAGCAGCTGGGGACAGGTCGGCGAGCAGTACTTC	CASSWGQVGEQYF
TRBJ2-1	TRBV4-1	NA	NA	TGCGCCAGCAGCCAAGACATTAGGCTACAGGACATCGTCTTC	CASSQDIRLQDIVF
TRBJ2-1	TRBV7-8	NA	NA	TGTGCCAGCAGCTTTTTAGGCGGGCTTAATGAGCAGTTCTTC	CASSFLGGLNEQFF
TRBJ2-6	TRBV4-1	NA	NA	TGCGCCAGCAGCCGAATACAGGGATCTGGGGCCAACGTCCTGACTTTC	CASSRIQGSGANVLTF